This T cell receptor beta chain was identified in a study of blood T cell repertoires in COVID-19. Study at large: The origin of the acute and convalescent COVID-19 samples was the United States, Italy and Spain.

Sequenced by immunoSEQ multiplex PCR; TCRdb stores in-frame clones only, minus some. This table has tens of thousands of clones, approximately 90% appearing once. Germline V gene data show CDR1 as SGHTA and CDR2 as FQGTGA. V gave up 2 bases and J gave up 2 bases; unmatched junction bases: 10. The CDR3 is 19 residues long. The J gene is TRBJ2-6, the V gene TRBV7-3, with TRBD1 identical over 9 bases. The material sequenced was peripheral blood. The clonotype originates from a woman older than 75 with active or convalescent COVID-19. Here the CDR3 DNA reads TGTGCCAGCAGCTTAGCCGTCCCGGGACAGGGAGCTGGGGCCAACGTCCTGACTTTC. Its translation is CASSLAVPGQGAGANVLTF.